Listed here are 21 T cell receptor beta chains from one sample, sequenced in a study of blood T cell repertoires in COVID-19. Clones were read by immunoSEQ multiplex PCR, and TCRdb kept only the in-frame ones, dropping some. The sample holds 200,000 or so clones, 70% to 90% seen once. Material for sequencing was peripheral blood. The receptors derive from a man older than 75 with acute or convalescent COVID-19.

As to this clone: Relative to the germline gene, one junction end is altered; a read error may explain this. V is TRBV7-7 and J is TRBJ2-2, with 10 bases identical to TRBD2. Germline V gives CDR1 SSHAT, CDR2 FNYEAQ (reference sequence). The CDR3 sequence is 15 residues long. CDR3 in DNA: TGTGCTAGCAGCACGAGCGGGAGGGGCACCGGGGAGCTGTTTTTT. Residues: CASSTSGRGTGELFF.

This sequence joins TRBV12-3 or TRBV12-4 and TRBJ1-1; maybe TRBD1 (6 bases). Trimming took 6 bases from V and 3 from J, leaving 11 bases between them. The CDR3 is 13 residues long. The CDR3 sequence is CASSRDTYTEAFF. The CDR3 nucleotides are TGTGCCAGCAGCCGGGACACATACACTGAAGCTTTCTTT.

V gene TRBV7-2 combines with J gene TRBJ1-3; D is unresolved. This CDR3 has 14 residues. Germline V lookup: CDR1 SGHTA, CDR2 FQGNSA. Between the trimmed V and J ends, which lost 3 bases and 0 bases, there was a span of 6 bases. CDR3 sequence (DNA): TGTGCCAGCAGCTTGGCCGACTCTGGAAACACCATATATTTT. Amino acids: CASSLADSGNTIYF.

This sequence joins TRBV15 and TRBJ2-5; 12 bases map to TRBD2. With 5 bases clipped from V and 2 bases from J, the junction kept 6 bases outside the gene matches. Germline V gives CDR1 LNHNV, CDR2 YYDKDF (reference sequence). This CDR3 is 16 amino acids long. CDR3 protein: CATSSGLAGPQETQYF. In DNA form, the CDR3 reads TGTGCCACCAGCTCCGGACTAGCGGGACCTCAAGAGACCCAGTACTTC. Full variable domain (missing parts from reference TRBV15 and TRBJ2-5): DAMVIQNPRYQVTQFGKPVTLSCSQTLNHNVMYWYQQKSSQAPKLLFHYYDKDFNNEADTPDNFQSRRPNTSFCFLDIRSPGLGDTAMYLCATSSGLAGPQETQYFGPGTRLLVL.

V usage is TRBV30 and J usage is TRBJ2-4, with 11 nucleotides matching TRBD2. Germline V CDR1 and CDR2: GTSNPN, SVGIG (reference sequence). The CDR3 is made up of 16 amino acids. V trimming: 1 base; J trimming: 6 bases; junction bases outside the gene matches: 8. CDR3 loop: CAWSGLAGGPGNIQYF. The CDR3 DNA is TGTGCCTGGAGTGGTTTAGCGGGAGGGCCGGGAAACATTCAGTACTTC.

V gene TRBV2 combines with J gene TRBJ2-4, with a possible D match to TRBD2 (6 bases). V lost 1 base to trimming and J lost 6 bases, with 13 bases between them. This CDR3 region has 15 residues. Looked up from germline, CDR1 is SNHLY and CDR2 is FYNNEI. CDR3 residues: CASSEGGVVRNIQYF. The CDR3 DNA is TGTGCCAGCAGTGAAGGGGGGGTAGTTAGAAACATTCAGTACTTC.

J is TRBJ2-7 and V is TRBV24-1; TRBD1 matches 8 bases. V lost 9 bases and J lost 3; bases outside the gene matches: 3. CDR3 size: 12 residues. Looked up from germline, CDR1 is KGHDR and CDR2 is SFDVKD. The CDR3 sequence is CATSGQGYEQYF. The CDR3 DNA sequence: TGTGCCACCTCTGGACAGGGCTACGAGCAGTACTTC.

V is TRBV30 and J is TRBJ2-7; the match to TRBD1 covers 7 bases. V lost 4 bases to trimming and J lost 6 bases; unmatched junction nucleotides: 3. The CDR3 sequence is 11 residues long. The germline V gene encodes CDR1 GTSNPN and CDR2 SVGIG (reference sequence). CDR3 in amino acids: CAWNRGGEQYF. DNA for the CDR3: TGTGCCTGGAACAGGGGTGGCGAGCAGTACTTC.

The chain employs TRBV3-1 (or the pseudogene TRBV3-2) and TRBJ1-2, with D unclear. The CDR3 spans 13 residues. Germline V CDR1 and CDR2: LGHDT, YNNKEL (reference sequence). Trimming took off 2 bases at V and 3 bases at J, with 7 bases between the two ends. The CDR3 loop reads CASSQSQYYGYTF. The CDR3 DNA reads as TGTGCCAGCAGCCAATCGCAGTACTATGGCTACACCTTC.

The chain links TRBV7-2 to TRBJ1-1; TRBD1 might be the D (6 bases). The germline V gene encodes CDR1 SGHTA and CDR2 FQGNSA. Trimming left V 5 bases short and J 9 bases short, with 22 bases between. This CDR3 has 15 amino acids. Here the CDR3 DNA reads TGTGCCAGCAGCCCCCGCCTTTCAAGGCAGGGGAAAGCTTTCTTT. Translation: CASSPRLSRQGKAFF.

This rearrangement joins TRBV9 to TRBJ1-5, with 7 bases identical to TRBD1. The germline gives CDR1 SGDLS, CDR2 YYNGEE. The J segment lost 6 bases and the V segment lost 2 bases, leaving 8 bases of the junction unmatched. The CDR3 is made up of 15 amino acids. CDR3 coding DNA: TGTGCCAGCAGCGTTTCGACAGGGCTGGGTCAGCCCCAGCATTTT. The encoded protein is CASSVSTGLGQPQHF.

The chain links TRBV28 to TRBJ2-1; 8 bases line up with TRBD2. The CDR3 has 15 amino acids. Germline trimming cut 7 bases from V and 3 bases from J; bases unmatched to any gene: 8. Germline V gives CDR1 MDHEN, CDR2 SYDVKM. The CDR3 DNA reads TGTGCCAGCATCAATTACAGCGGGAGCTACAATGAGCAGTTCTTC. This encodes CASINYSGSYNEQFF. Variable domain in full (rest from reference TRBV28 and TRBJ2-1): DVKVTQSSRYLVKRTGEKVFLECVQDMDHENMFWYRQDPGLGLRLIYFSYDVKMKEKGDIPEGYSVSREKKERFSLILESASTNQTSMYLCASINYSGSYNEQFFGPGTRLTVL.

The rearrangement links TRBV2 to TRBJ2-3, with D maybe TRBD2 (6 bases). Trimming stripped 6 bases from V and 6 bases from J, with 10 bases between. This CDR3 region has 12 residues. Germline CDR1 and CDR2: SNHLY and FYNNEI. DNA of the CDR3: TGTGCCAGCAGACTGCTAGCGGATACGCAGTATTTT. Translation: CASRLLADTQYF.

V is TRBV7-9 and J is TRBJ1-2; tentatively, D is TRBD1 (5 bases). Per the germline V gene, CDR1 is SEHNR and CDR2 is FQNEAQ (reference sequence). The CDR3 consists of 16 residues. V lost 1 base and J 5 bases, leaving 17 bases between the germline ends. The CDR3 coding sequence is TGTGCCAGCAGCTTAGTACCGGCGGGGGGAGGATATGGCTACACCTTC. This sequence encodes CASSLVPAGGGYGYTF.

This clone was counted only a few times. The rearrangement links TRBV5-6 to TRBJ1-2, with D unclear. The CDR3 is 13 amino acids. Trimming removed 4 bases at V and 0 bases at J, with 7 bases between. Germline CDR1 SGHDT, CDR2 YYEEEE. The CDR3 region is CASSLGANYGYTF. CDR3 nucleotides: TGTGCCAGCAGCCTCGGTGCTAACTATGGCTACACCTTC.

The chain links TRBV30 to TRBJ2-3; no clear D gene. CDR1 is GTSNPN and CDR2 is SVGIG in the germline V gene (reference sequence). The CDR3 loop spans 14 amino acids. Deletions cut 2 bases from V and 0 bases from J, with 9 bases between. CDR3 amino acids: CAWSMARSTDTQYF. In nucleotides, the CDR3 is TGTGCCTGGAGTATGGCTAGGAGCACAGATACGCAGTATTTT.

The chain links TRBV7-2 to TRBJ2-1; TRBD2 agrees at 10 bases. V was pared by 6 bases and J by 12 bases, with 14 bases of the junction left unmatched. The germline gives CDR1 SGHTA, CDR2 FQGNSA. The CDR3 consists of 15 residues. The CDR3 region has the DNA TGTGCCAGCAGTCCCCCCCTCCAGCGGGAGGGGCGGCAGTTCTTC. Protein sequence: CASSPPLQREGRQFF.

The chain combines TRBV5-1 with TRBJ2-1; 7 bases fit TRBD1. In germline, CDR1 is SGHRS, CDR2 YFSETQ. The V gene end was trimmed by 4 bases and the J gene end by 15 bases; junction bases not matched to a gene: 13. The length of the CDR3 is 13 residues. CDR3 sequence (DNA): TGCGCCAGCAGCCAAAAAGTAACAGGGGTGCCGTTCTTC. As protein: CASSQKVTGVPFF.

The chain combines TRBV19 with TRBJ1-6, with no clear D. Germline CDR1 and CDR2: LNHDA and SQIVND (reference sequence). This CDR3 has 16 residues. Trimming shortened V by 7 bases and J by 1 base, and 14 bases separated the two germline ends. CDR3 residues: CASKVGGISYNSPLHF. In DNA, the CDR3 is TGTGCCAGTAAGGTTGGAGGAATTTCCTATAATTCACCCCTCCACTTT.

This clone came up a few times. This chain joins TRBV18 and TRBJ2-7, with 7 nucleotides matching TRBD1. The CDR3 extends over 14 amino acids. The germline V gene encodes CDR1 KGHSH and CDR2 LQKENI. After removal of 5 bases from V and 3 bases from J, the junction contained 7 bases not matched to a gene. The CDR3 here is CASSKQGKGYEQYV. The CDR3 bases are TGTGCCAGCTCAAAACAGGGGAAGGGCTACGAGCAGTACGTC.

The rearrangement uses TRBV10-1 and TRBJ2-3; 14 bases agree with TRBD2. In germline, CDR1 is WNHNN, CDR2 SYGVQD (reference sequence). The CDR3 consists of 21 residues. V shed 3 bases and J 5 bases; nucleotides not matched to a gene: 19. The CDR3 coding sequence is TGCGCCAGCAGTGAAACTTTCCTCTTACAGCCGGGACTAGCGGGAGAAGATACGCAGTATTTT. Its protein is CASSETFLLQPGLAGEDTQYF.